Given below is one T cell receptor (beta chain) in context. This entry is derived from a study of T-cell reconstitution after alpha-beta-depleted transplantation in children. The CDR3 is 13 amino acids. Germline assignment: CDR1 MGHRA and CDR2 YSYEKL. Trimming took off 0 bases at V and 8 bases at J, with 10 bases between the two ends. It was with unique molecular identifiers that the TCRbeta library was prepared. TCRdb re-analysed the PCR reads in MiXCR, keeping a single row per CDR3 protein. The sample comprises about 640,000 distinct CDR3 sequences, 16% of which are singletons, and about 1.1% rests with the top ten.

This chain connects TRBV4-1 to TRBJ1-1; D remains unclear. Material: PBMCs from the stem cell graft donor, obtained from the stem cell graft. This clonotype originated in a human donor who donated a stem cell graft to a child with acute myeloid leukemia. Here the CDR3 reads CASSQEPFKEAFF. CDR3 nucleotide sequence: TGCGCCAGCAGCCAAGAGCCCTTCAAAGAAGCTTTCTTT.